This TCR beta chain was captured by sequencing in a study of blood T cell repertoires in COVID-19. The wider study: The origin of the acute and convalescent COVID-19 samples was the United States, Italy and Spain.

Per the original methods: Estimated nucleated cell counts came from reference gene primer amplification. The method was immunoSEQ multiplex PCR; TCRdb's version includes in-frame clones alone and lacks a portion of them. The V and J calls and clone size come from that table; D and trimming were worked out from the DNA. The sample includes 250,000 to 350,000 clones, 88% seen only once; the top ten take approximately 10%. The germline gives CDR1 MNHNS, CDR2 SASEGT. The CDR3 runs 14 residues. The V end lost 6 bases, the J end lost 0 bases, and 9 bases lay between the germline ends. Patients of the Seattle cohort, enrolled during active infection, were followed longitudinally.

This chain links TRBV6-1 with TRBJ1-3; D is unclear. The sequencing sample was made of peripheral blood. The clonotype comes from a woman under 40 with COVID-19, enrolled during active disease. The CDR3 nucleotides read TGTGCCAGCAGCTCGAGGGTCTCTGGAAACACCATATATTTT. Protein: CASSSRVSGNTIYF.